The 23 T cell receptor beta chains reported below all come from one sample, sequenced in a study of blood T cell repertoires in COVID-19. Sequenced by immunoSEQ multiplex PCR; TCRdb stores in-frame clones only, minus some. The table includes fewer than 250,000 clones, roughly 87% detected once. Material for sequencing was PBMCs or T cells enriched from blood (not recorded which). The receptors here all came from a woman aged 25 to 45 with acute COVID-19.

The chain couples TRBV4-3 to TRBJ2-3, with a weak D call TRBD1 (7 bases). Germline V gene lookup returns CDR1 LGHNA and CDR2 YSLEER. This CDR3 has 13 amino acids. Trimming took 4 bases from V and 5 from J, leaving 10 bases between them. This chain's CDR3 is CASSPGGKDTQYF. CDR3 DNA: TGCGCCAGCAGCCCAGGGGGGAAAGATACGCAGTATTTT.

The V call is TRBV5-6, the J call TRBJ1-2; D remains unclear. In germline, CDR1 is SGHDT, CDR2 YYEEEE. With 4 bases removed from V and 4 bases from J, the gap between germline ends came to 8 bases. This CDR3 has 12 residues. The CDR3 DNA sequence: TGTGCCAGCAGCACCGGGGTCTATGGCTACACCTTC. Its translation is CASSTGVYGYTF. The complete variable domain, with remaining parts taken from reference TRBV5-6 and TRBJ1-2, reads DAGVTQSPTHLIKTRGQQVTLRCSPKSGHDTVSWYQQALGQGPQFIFQYYEEEERQRGNFPDRFSGHQFPNYSSELNVNALLLGDSALYLCASSTGVYGYTFGSGTRLTVV.

The V call is TRBV7-2, the J call TRBJ2-1; maybe TRBD2 (6 bases). The CDR3 runs 15 residues. The V and J ends lost 7 bases and 4 bases respectively, with 17 bases between them. Germline CDR1 SGHTA, CDR2 FQGNSA. The CDR3 loop reads CASMRRGSGYNEQFF. CDR3 bases: TGTGCCAGCATGCGGCGGGGATCTGGGTACAATGAGCAGTTCTTC.

The chain is built from TRBV10-2 and TRBJ2-3, with D tentatively TRBD2 (7 bases). The germline gives CDR1 WSHSY, CDR2 SAAADI. Trimming took 4 bases from V and 5 from J, leaving 22 bases between them. This CDR3 has 17 residues. CDR3 DNA sequence: TGCGCCAGCAGTGGGGCCGGGGGGCCGAAGATGGTAGATACGCAGTATTTT. It encodes CASSGAGGPKMVDTQYF.

This clone was seen just once. The chain has TRBV19 and TRBJ2-2, with TRBD2 identical over 8 bases. The trim removed 0 bases at V and 4 bases at J, leaving 4 bases unmatched. The CDR3 loop spans 16 amino acids. CDR1 is LNHDA, CDR2 SQIVND, per germline (reference sequence). The CDR3 is CASSIDSGDTTGELFF. Here the CDR3 DNA reads TGTGCCAGTAGTATAGATAGCGGGGATACCACCGGGGAGCTGTTTTTT.

The chain uses TRBV6-2 or TRBV6-3 and TRBJ1-5, with 8 bases lining up with TRBD1. This CDR3 spans 17 amino acids. Germline assignment: CDR1 MNHEY and CDR2 SVGEGT. After removal of 0 bases from V and 4 bases from J, the junction contained 8 bases not matched to a gene. The CDR3 spells CASSYSPGQAQNQPQHF. The CDR3 coding sequence is TGTGCCAGCAGTTACTCGCCGGGACAGGCTCAAAATCAGCCCCAGCATTTT.

V usage is TRBV11-2 and J usage is TRBJ1-2, with no clear D. Trimming left V 1 base short and J 5 bases short, with 8 bases between. Germline V gene sequence: CDR1 SGHAT, CDR2 FQNNGV. CDR3 length equals 13 residues. The CDR3 loop is CASSLGSGYGYTF. CDR3 coding DNA: TGTGCCAGCAGCTTAGGCAGCGGATATGGCTACACCTTC. Complete variable domain (other parts from reference TRBV11-2 and TRBJ1-2): EAGVAQSPRYKIIEKRQSVAFWCNPISGHATLYWYQQILGQGPKLLIQFQNNGVVDDSQLPKDRFSAERLKGVDSTLKIQPAKLEDSAVYLCASSLGSGYGYTFGSGTRLTVV.

V is TRBV5-1 and J is TRBJ1-6; weak D call: TRBD1 (5 bases). The CDR3 consists of 15 residues. The germline CDR1 and CDR2 sequences are SGHRS and YFSETQ. Trimming removed 1 base from V and 7 bases from J, with 12 bases in between. The CDR3 reads CASSLSAGDNSPLHF. The CDR3 bases are TGCGCCAGCAGCTTGTCAGCGGGGGACAATTCACCCCTCCACTTT.

The chain has TRBV10-2 and TRBJ2-3; 8 bases align to TRBD2. V lost 6 bases and J lost 0; bases outside the gene matches: 2. Germline loops: CDR1 WSHSY, CDR2 SAAADI. The length of the CDR3 is 14 residues. In nucleotides, the CDR3 is TGCGCCAGCAGGGGCGGGGGGAGCACAGATACGCAGTATTTT. It translates to CASRGGGSTDTQYF.

This chain uses TRBV4-1 with TRBJ2-7, with TRBD1 as a possible D gene (6 bases). Germline V gene sequence: CDR1 MGHRA, CDR2 YSYEKL. The V end lost 0 bases, the J end lost 3 bases, and 15 bases lay between the germline ends. This CDR3 is 16 amino acids long. CDR3 nucleotides: TGCGCCAGCAGCCAAGAAGAACAGGGCAACTTCTACGAGCAGTACTTC. Its protein is CASSQEEQGNFYEQYF.

V is TRBV28 and J is TRBJ1-5, with D uncertain. In germline, CDR1 is MDHEN, CDR2 SYDVKM. This CDR3 comprises 18 residues. With 2 bases removed from V and 3 bases from J, the gap between germline ends came to 20 bases. CDR3 bases: TGTGCCAGCAGTTTACTCACCTTCCGACTCAGTTTCAATCAGCCCCAGCATTTT. This codes for CASSLLTFRLSFNQPQHF. Looking up the rest from reference TRBV28 and TRBJ1-5 gives the full variable domain: DVKVTQSSRYLVKRTGEKVFLECVQDMDHENMFWYRQDPGLGLRLIYFSYDVKMKEKGDIPEGYSVSREKKERFSLILESASTNQTSMYLCASSLLTFRLSFNQPQHFGDGTRLSIL.

This clone has just one count. The chain uses TRBV5-1 and TRBJ1-1; 8 positions match TRBD1. This CDR3 spans 15 amino acids. Per the germline V gene, CDR1 is SGHRS and CDR2 is YFSETQ. V lost 3 bases and J lost 1; bases outside the gene matches: 5. The CDR3 nucleotides are TGCGCCAGCAGCTCAACCGGGACAGGGAACACTGAAGCTTTCTTT. This gives the protein CASSSTGTGNTEAFF.

This clone was counted a single time. The chain couples TRBV10-2 to TRBJ2-1; D gene unclear. The V gene lost 0 bases and the J gene lost 4 bases, with 7 bases spanning the gap. The CDR3 contains 14 residues. Germline V gene data show CDR1 as WSHSY and CDR2 as SAAADI. In DNA, the CDR3 is TGCGCCAGCAGTGAGTCTGACACGTACAATGAGCAGTTCTTC. Protein sequence: CASSESDTYNEQFF.

The chain joins TRBV4-1 to TRBJ1-5; a weak D match, TRBD1 (6 bases). Trimming cost V 2 bases and J 5 bases, with 31 bases left between them. CDR1 and CDR2 (germline): MGHRA, YSYEKL. The CDR3 consists of 21 residues. The CDR3 DNA follows: TGCGCCAGCAGCCAATTGGGGGTACGGACAGTTGGGGCTAAGGAGTATCAGCCCCAGCATTTT. This sequence encodes CASSQLGVRTVGAKEYQPQHF.

On this clone itself: The sample holds other DNA sequences that translate to the same CDR3. J is TRBJ2-7 and V is TRBV18, with TRBD1 identical over 7 bases. The CDR3 consists of 13 residues. The germline CDR1 and CDR2 sequences are KGHSH and LQKENI. The J segment lost 2 bases and the V segment lost 3 bases, leaving 1 base of the junction unmatched. The CDR3 loop reads CASSPGTAYEQYF. The CDR3 DNA is TGTGCCAGCTCACCCGGGACAGCCTACGAGCAGTACTTC.

The chain has TRBV5-1 and TRBJ1-2, with D possibly TRBD1 on 5 matching bases. Germline CDR1 is SGHRS and CDR2 is YFSETQ. V lost 0 bases to trimming and J lost 6 bases, with 9 bases between them. The CDR3 extends over 13 amino acids. This chain's CDR3 is CASSLGFRDGYTF. Here the CDR3 DNA reads TGCGCCAGCAGCTTGGGCTTCAGGGATGGCTACACCTTC.

The chain has TRBV28 and TRBJ2-5; D is unclear. Between the trimmed V and J ends, which lost 3 bases and 5 bases, there was a span of 10 bases. From germline, CDR1 is MDHEN and CDR2 SYDVKM. The CDR3 length is 13 residues. CDR3 sequence: CASSFAGDETQYF. The CDR3 DNA reads as TGTGCCAGCAGTTTCGCAGGTGATGAGACCCAGTACTTC.

The rearrangement links TRBV4-1 to TRBJ2-1, with 9 bases that match TRBD2. V lost 7 bases and J lost 7; bases outside the gene matches: 14. This CDR3 comprises 16 residues. CDR1 and CDR2 from the germline V gene are MGHRA and YSYEKL. CDR3 in DNA: TGCGCCAGCATGGAGTACACCGGCGGGGGGGCTAATGAGCAGTTCTTC. It translates to CASMEYTGGGANEQFF.

This chain links TRBV6-5 with TRBJ2-3; a possible D gene is TRBD2 (5 bases). Trimming left V 6 bases short and J 2 bases short, with 9 bases between. CDR1 and CDR2 from the germline V gene are MNHEY and SVGAGI. The CDR3 contains 13 residues. In DNA, the CDR3 is TGTGCCAGCAGCCGCGGGCTCACAGATACGCAGTATTTT. Protein sequence: CASSRGLTDTQYF.

The chain links TRBV11-2 to TRBJ2-1; D unresolved. The CDR3 loop spans 14 amino acids. Trimming took off 2 bases at V and 3 bases at J, with 8 bases between the two ends. Per the germline V gene, CDR1 is SGHAT and CDR2 is FQNNGV. The CDR3 nucleotides read TGTGCCAGCAGCTTAAACATCCTCTACAATGAGCAGTTCTTC. It is translated as CASSLNILYNEQFF.

This sequence joins TRBV15 and TRBJ1-2; D remains ambiguous. Looked up from germline, CDR1 is LNHNV and CDR2 is YYDKDF (reference sequence). Trimming cost V 0 bases and J 0 bases, with 8 bases left between them. CDR3 size: 15 residues. The CDR3 DNA sequence: TGTGCCACCAGCAGAGATTTGACATCTAACTATGGCTACACCTTC. Encoded protein: CATSRDLTSNYGYTF.

The chain combines TRBV9 with TRBJ2-1, with D possibly being TRBD2 (5 bases). Trimming removed 4 bases from V and 4 bases from J, with 15 bases in between. Germline V gene sequence: CDR1 SGDLS, CDR2 YYNGEE. This CDR3 is built from 15 residues. The CDR3, as DNA: TGTGCCAGCAGCCCCCCCTCGCGGGTATACAATGAGCAGTTCTTC. Protein product: CASSPPSRVYNEQFF.

J is TRBJ1-5 and V is TRBV10-3; TRBD1 matches 7 bases. Germline V CDR1 and CDR2: ENHRY, SYGVKD. J lost 6 bases, V lost 2 bases, and 7 bases had no gene match. The CDR3 length is 15 residues. CDR3 residues: CAISETTGVGQPQHF. The CDR3 region has the DNA TGTGCCATCAGTGAGACTACAGGGGTCGGTCAGCCCCAGCATTTT.